The T cell receptor beta chain under discussion was sequenced for a study of blood T cell repertoires in COVID-19. The protocol was immunoSEQ multiplex PCR, while the TCRdb copy is restricted to in-frame clones and leaves out a portion. The sample has 150,000 or so clones, 80% to 90% seen once. CDR3 length equals 12 residues. Trimming cost V 4 bases and J 5 bases, with 9 bases left between them. CDR1 is SGHKS, CDR2 YYEKEE, per germline (reference sequence). There are a few counts of this clone. The source material was peripheral blood. The TCR was taken from a man between 60 and 70 years old with acute or convalescent COVID-19. The V call is TRBV5-5, the J call TRBJ2-5, with unresolved D. CDR3 in amino acids: CASSPTRETQYF. As DNA, the CDR3 is TGTGCCAGCAGCCCGACTCGGGAGACCCAGTACTTC.